This TCR beta chain is from a study of CD8 T cells in ankylosing spondylitis. This clonotype was seen a handful of times. Its antigen is undetermined. MiXCR, run by TCRdb on the 5' RACE reads, gives a single entry per CDR3 protein. The sample shows 200,000 to 250,000 distinct CDR3 sequences, 10% to 13% of them seen only once. Study-wide findings and caveats: Significantly higher representation of disease-linked clones was reported for matched ankylosing spondylitis synovial fluid.

Trimming shortened V by 4 bases and J by 3 bases, and 10 bases separated the two germline ends. This CDR3 has 14 residues. The germline gives CDR1 SGHTA, CDR2 FQGNSA. Sequencing used blood, either unsorted or a sorted T cell fraction (not recorded which). This TCR came from a male donor with ankylosing spondylitis or in good health (not recorded which). The chain carries TRBV7-2 and TRBJ1-5; TRBD1 might be the D (6 bases). CDR3 nucleotide sequence: TGTGCCAGCAGCTCGACAGGTAACAATCAGCCCCAGCATTTT. Translation: CASSSTGNNQPQHF.